This entry lists 9 T cell receptor beta chains sequenced from one sample in a study of cytomegalovirus exposure and HLA in healthy donors (dated by TCRdb to about 2017). The protocol used for the library was the immunoSEQ multiplex PCR assay. A mixture of 60 forward primers for TCR Vbeta segments and 13 reverse primers for TCR Jbeta segments was used in the multiplex PCR. The source is immuneACCESS, and TCRdb retained only in-frame sequences with V and J called. Part of the clones is not carried over; for the studies checked, unresolved V genes explain less than half of this, and the remainder is unexplained. The table for this sample lists fewer than 200,000 clones; 75% to 85% of them were counted only once. The top ten clones comprise roughly 0.99% of the sample. Source material: PBMCs. The origin of the receptors is a girl aged 2-15 years in good health and CMV-seropositive.

The chain uses TRBV4-1 and TRBJ2-4; the D gene is possibly TRBD2 (6 bases). The ends were cut back, 4 bases at V and 0 bases at J, with 28 bases in the middle. Germline CDR1 and CDR2: MGHRA and YSYEKL. The CDR3 runs to 21 residues. In DNA, the CDR3 is TGCGCCAGCAGCCTAACTTTCCGGACTTCGACGGGAGCGCTAGCCAAAAACATTCAGTACTTC. The encoded protein is CASSLTFRTSTGALAKNIQYF.

This clone has just one count. This chain uses TRBV5-1 with TRBJ2-1, with 11 bases aligning to TRBD2. Germline assignment: CDR1 SGHRS and CDR2 YFSETQ. Germline trimming cut 3 bases from V and 8 bases from J; bases unmatched to any gene: 10. There are 16 residues in the CDR3. In DNA form, the CDR3 reads TGCGCCAGCAGCTCGAGTACTAGCGGGAGTGTCGATGAGCAGTTCTTC. It yields the protein CASSSSTSGSVDEQFF.

V is TRBV27 and J is TRBJ2-1, with 10 bases lining up with TRBD2. CDR1 is MNHEY and CDR2 is SMNVEV in the germline V gene (reference sequence). With V trimmed by 2 bases and J by 2 bases, 3 bases remained unmatched. The CDR3 consists of 16 residues. CDR3 DNA sequence: TGTGCCAGCAGTTTAAGTAGCGGGAGGACCTACAATGAGCAGTTCTTC. This codes for CASSLSSGRTYNEQFF.

The J gene is TRBJ2-5, the V gene TRBV29-1, with 7 bases lining up with TRBD1. CDR3 length equals 12 residues. V trimming: 5 bases; J trimming: 3 bases; junction bases outside the gene matches: 3. Germline V CDR1 and CDR2: SQVTM, ANQGSEA. The CDR3 region has the DNA TGCAGCGTTTCCGGGACAGAAGAGACCCAGTACTTC. The encoded protein is CSVSGTEETQYF.

The chain couples TRBV4-1 to TRBJ1-1, with TRBD1 matching over 8 bases. The CDR3 sequence is 13 residues long. The V gene's germline CDR1 is MGHRA and CDR2 YSYEKL. The V and J ends lost 3 bases and 7 bases, in that order; junction bases with no gene match: 4. In DNA form, the CDR3 reads TGCGCCAGCAGCCACCGACAGGGGAATGAAGCTTTCTTT. Residues: CASSHRQGNEAFF.

The chain couples TRBV28 to TRBJ1-1, with 7 bases identical to TRBD1. CDR1 is MDHEN, CDR2 SYDVKM, per germline. The CDR3 length is 16 residues. The junction had 10 bases not matched to a gene; V was cut back by 3 bases and J by 3 bases. The DNA of the CDR3 is TGTGCCAGCAGTTTCTACAGGGGTGAAGGGGACACTGAAGCTTTCTTT. Translation: CASSFYRGEGDTEAFF.

This clone was detected once. This chain uses TRBV7-9 with TRBJ1-4; tentative D call: TRBD1 (6 bases). Germline V gene sequence: CDR1 SEHNR, CDR2 FQNEAQ (reference sequence). The CDR3 extends over 14 amino acids. V lost 6 bases to trimming and J lost 10 bases, with 18 bases between them. This CDR3 is CASSFRAPRGKLFF. DNA of the CDR3: TGTGCCAGCAGTTTTCGGGCCCCCAGGGGAAAACTGTTTTTT.

This chain connects TRBV30 to TRBJ2-1; 9 bases are a match to TRBD2. The CDR3 is made up of 13 amino acids. Germline loops: CDR1 GTSNPN, CDR2 SVGIG (reference sequence). After removal of 0 bases from V and 7 bases from J, the junction contained 1 base not matched to a gene. The CDR3 coding sequence is TGTGCCTGGAGTGTAGCGGGAGGAAATGAGCAGTTCTTC. Its protein product is CAWSVAGGNEQFF. Drawing the rest from reference TRBV30 and TRBJ2-1, the complete variable domain is SQTIHQWPATLVQPVGSPLSLECTVEGTSNPNLYWYRQAAGRGLQLLFYSVGIGQISSEVPQNLSASRPQDRQFILSSKKLLLSDSGFYLCAWSVAGGNEQFFGPGTRLTVL.

The chain has TRBV28 and TRBJ2-7, with 8 bases aligning to TRBD1. V trimming: 4 bases; J trimming: 3 bases; junction bases outside the gene matches: 11. From germline, CDR1 is MDHEN and CDR2 SYDVKM. The CDR3 spans 16 residues. CDR3 nucleotides: TGTGCCAGCAGTTCACCATCAGGGGGCAAAGGCTACGAGCAGTACTTC. Translated, it gives CASSSPSGGKGYEQYF.